Listed below are T cell receptor beta chains from one sample, sequenced in a study of blood T cells in healthy people across ages. TCRdb passed the 5' RACE reads through MiXCR, listing each CDR3 protein once. The sample shows some 640,000 distinct CDR3 sequences, approximately 30% of them seen only once. The sequencing input was blood. Receptors originate from a woman aged 80 or older in good health. CDR3s include the opening cysteine and the closing phenylalanine or tryptophan. The D gene is left open where the match is weak. Where a row states a size, it is once, few, many or the class of an expanded clone; other rows omit it.

d_gene,abundance,v_gene,j_gene,CDR3aa,CDR3nt
TRBD2,many,TRBV4-2,TRBJ2-7,CASSQDQRGTYEQYF,TGTGCCAGCAGCCAAGACCAGCGGGGGACCTACGAGCAGTACTTC
.,many,TRBV4-3,TRBJ1-1,CASSQGRRAAEAFF,TGCGCCAGCAGCCAAGGGCGGAGGGCCGCTGAAGCTTTCTTT
.,many,TRBV20-1,TRBJ2-3,CSASSPSLASTDTQYF,TGCAGTGCTAGTTCACCCTCACTAGCCAGCACAGATACGCAGTATTTT
TRBD2,.,TRBV7-3,TRBJ2-7,CASSPSGAGGNEQYF,TGTGCCAGCAGCCCATCGGGAGCGGGGGGGAATGAGCAGTACTTC
.,.,TRBV7-9,TRBJ2-3,CASSLGGGWISTDTQYF,TGTGCCAGCAGCTTAGGCGGAGGATGGATTAGCACAGATACGCAGTATTTT
.,many,TRBV2,TRBJ1-1,CASSEDSDTEAFF,TGTGCCAGCAGTGAAGATTCGGACACTGAAGCTTTCTTT
.,.,TRBV5-1,TRBJ1-1,CASSPGGAETLGTKAFF,TGCGCCAGCAGCCCTGGCGGGGCAGAGACCCTGGGCACTAAAGCTTTCTTT
TRBD1,many,TRBV12-3/TRBV12-4,TRBJ2-3,CASSLPPGGADTQYF,TGTGCCAGCAGTTTACCCCCAGGGGGCGCAGATACGCAGTATTTT
.,.,TRBV7-2,TRBJ2-1,CASNLISVGQFF,TGTGCCAGCAACTTAATATCTGTTGGGCAGTTCTTC
.,many,TRBV9,TRBJ2-3,CASSVGLPPDTQYF,TGTGCCAGCAGCGTAGGGCTACCCCCCGATACGCAGTATTTT
.,many,TRBV3-1,TRBJ2-1,CASSQAGGGYEQFF,TGTGCCAGCAGCCAAGCGGGGGGCGGCTATGAGCAGTTCTTC
.,.,TRBV4-3,TRBJ2-6,CASSGRGASGANVLTF,TGCGCCAGCAGTGGCAGGGGCGCATCTGGGGCCAACGTCCTGACTTTC
.,.,TRBV6-6,TRBJ2-5,CASGPLGRVLDEQYF,TGTGCCAGCGGCCCACTAGGGAGAGTGCTCGACGAACAGTACTTC
.,few,TRBV7-8,TRBJ1-3,CASSLTGQHSGNTIYF,TGTGCCAGCAGCTTAACCGGACAGCACTCTGGAAACACCATATATTTT
TRBD2,few,TRBV20-1,TRBJ2-5,CSARLKRGGCNEQYF,TGCAGTGCTAGACTAAAGCGGGGGGGCTGCAATGAGCAGTACTTC
TRBD1,few,TRBV14,TRBJ2-7,CASSHPGQGAEQYF,TGTGCCAGCAGCCACCCGGGACAGGGGGCCGAGCAGTACTTC
.,many,TRBV29-1,TRBJ2-6,CSVISSGANVLTF,TGCAGCGTTATCAGCTCTGGGGCCAACGTCCTGACTTTC
.,.,TRBV5-1,TRBJ2-7,CASSLQADPYEQYF,TGCGCCAGCAGCTTGCAGGCGGACCCCTACGAGCAGTACTTC
.,few,TRBV5-5,TRBJ2-1,CASSGASYNEQFF,TGTGCCAGCTCCGGCGCCTCCTACAATGAGCAGTTCTTC
TRBD2,many,TRBV7-2,TRBJ2-5,CASSLAGRGRSETQYF,TGTGCCAGCAGCTTAGCGGGGAGGGGCCGATCAGAGACCCAGTACTTC
.,many,TRBV24-1,TRBJ2-1,CATSDTRGAYNEQFF,TGTGCCACCAGTGATACGCGGGGTGCCTACAATGAGCAGTTCTTC
.,many,TRBV7-9,TRBJ1-1,CASSEAFF,TGTGCCAGCAGTGAAGCTTTCTTT
.,many,TRBV5-5,TRBJ2-7,CASSLSRSYEQYF,TGTGCCAGCAGCTTGTCGCGGTCCTACGAGCAGTACTTC
.,.,TRBV11-2,TRBJ2-1,CASSLDIGPSNEQFF,TGTGCCAGCAGCTTAGATATAGGCCCGAGCAATGAGCAGTTCTTC
.,.,TRBV12-3/TRBV12-4,TRBJ2-7,CASRRGRNPYEQYF,TGTGCCAGCAGGCGCGGGCGGAATCCCTACGAGCAGTACTTC
TRBD2,few,TRBV12-3/TRBV12-4,TRBJ2-5,CASSLQRGGETQYF,TGTGCCAGCAGTTTACAGCGGGGGGGCGAGACCCAGTACTTC